The sequence of this T cell receptor (beta chain) was determined in a study of response to subunit inactivated influenza vaccine. As concerns this clonotype: The antigen is not known.

Study results and limitations: Few additional T cells are recruited per seasonal influenza vaccination, authors suggested.

TCRdb re-derived calls from the RT-PCR reads in MiXCR, one entry per CDR3 protein. The data show around 480,000 distinct CDR3 sequences, approximately 15% seen once. V was cut by 11 bases and J by 4 bases, with 10 bases left in between. The CDR3 spans 11 residues. Germline assignment: CDR1 SNHLY and CDR2 FYNNEI. Sequencing used CD4+ T cells sorted from PBMCs, obtained about 24 months after vaccination. This TCR came from a man aged 50 to 75 who received an inactivated influenza vaccine. This chain links TRBV2 with TRBJ2-3; D remains ambiguous. CDR3 sequence: CASGYADTQYF. Written as DNA, the CDR3 is TGTGCCTCCGGGTACGCAGATACGCAGTATTTT.